Included here is one T cell receptor (beta chain) sequence, with context. The data are from a study of cytomegalovirus exposure and HLA in healthy donors. The PCR made use of 60 Vbeta and 13 Jbeta primers. Clones were sequenced by immunoSEQ multiplex PCR, and TCRdb holds only the in-frame ones, with some missing. This repertoire includes around 150,000 clones. CDR1 and CDR2 (germline): KGHSH, LQKENI. CDR3 length equals 15 residues. With 5 bases clipped from V and 7 bases from J, the junction kept 10 bases outside the gene matches. Source material: PBMCs. The chain carries TRBV18 and TRBJ1-5; 8 positions agree with TRBD1. This receptor was identified in a woman aged 55-70 years in good health and CMV-seronegative. The CDR3 spells CASSSSRGPKQPQHF. In nucleotides, the CDR3 is TGTGCCAGCTCATCAAGCAGGGGGCCTAAGCAGCCCCAGCATTTT.